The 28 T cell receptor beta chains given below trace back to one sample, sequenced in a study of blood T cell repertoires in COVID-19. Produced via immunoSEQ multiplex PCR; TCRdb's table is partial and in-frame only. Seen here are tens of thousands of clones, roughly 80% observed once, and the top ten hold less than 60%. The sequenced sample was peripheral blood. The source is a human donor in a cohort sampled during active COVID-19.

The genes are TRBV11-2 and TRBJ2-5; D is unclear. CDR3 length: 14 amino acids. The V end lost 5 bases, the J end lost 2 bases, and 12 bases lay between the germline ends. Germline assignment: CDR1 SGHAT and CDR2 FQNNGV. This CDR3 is CASSEVSSQETQYF. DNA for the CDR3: TGTGCCAGCAGCGAGGTCAGCTCACAAGAGACCCAGTACTTC.

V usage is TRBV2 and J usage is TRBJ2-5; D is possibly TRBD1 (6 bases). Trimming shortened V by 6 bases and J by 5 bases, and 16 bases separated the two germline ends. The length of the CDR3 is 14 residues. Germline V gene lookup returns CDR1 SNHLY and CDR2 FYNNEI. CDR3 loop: CASSDLGTMETQYF. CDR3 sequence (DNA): TGTGCCAGCAGCGACCTCGGGACAATGGAGACCCAGTACTTC.

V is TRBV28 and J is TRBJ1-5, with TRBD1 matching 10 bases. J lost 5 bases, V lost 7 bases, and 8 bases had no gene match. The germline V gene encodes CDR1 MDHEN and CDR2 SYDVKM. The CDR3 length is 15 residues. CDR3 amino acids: CASTTRGQGHQPQHF. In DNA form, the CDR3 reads TGTGCCAGCACCACGCGGGGACAGGGGCATCAGCCCCAGCATTTT.

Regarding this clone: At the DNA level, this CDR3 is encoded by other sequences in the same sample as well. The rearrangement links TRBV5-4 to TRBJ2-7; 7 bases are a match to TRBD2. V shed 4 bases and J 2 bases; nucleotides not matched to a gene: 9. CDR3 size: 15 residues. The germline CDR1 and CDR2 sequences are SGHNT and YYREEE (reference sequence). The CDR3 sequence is CASSPSRELPYEQYF. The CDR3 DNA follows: TGTGCCAGCAGCCCCTCGCGGGAGCTACCCTACGAGCAGTACTTC.

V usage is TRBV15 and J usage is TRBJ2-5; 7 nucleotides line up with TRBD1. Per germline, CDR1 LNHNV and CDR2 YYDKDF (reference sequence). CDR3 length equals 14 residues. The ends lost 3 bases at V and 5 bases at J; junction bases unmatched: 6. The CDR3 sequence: CATSRDRLGETQYF. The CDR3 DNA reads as TGTGCCACCAGCAGGGACAGGCTCGGGGAGACCCAGTACTTC.

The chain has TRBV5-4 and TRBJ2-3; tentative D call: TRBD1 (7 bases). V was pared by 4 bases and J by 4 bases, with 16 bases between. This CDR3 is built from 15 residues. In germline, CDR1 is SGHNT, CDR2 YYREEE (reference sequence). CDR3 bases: TGTGCCAGCAGCACGGAGGGGGCGCTCGCAGATACGCAGTATTTT. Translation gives CASSTEGALADTQYF.

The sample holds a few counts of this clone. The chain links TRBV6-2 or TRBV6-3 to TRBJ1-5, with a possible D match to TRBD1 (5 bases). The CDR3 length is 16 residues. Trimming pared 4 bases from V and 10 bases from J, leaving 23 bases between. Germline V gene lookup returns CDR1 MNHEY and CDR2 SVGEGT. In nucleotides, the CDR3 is TGTGCCAGCAGTTTCCCGTTGGACATCTGGGGCCGCCCCCAGCATTTT. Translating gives CASSFPLDIWGRPQHF.

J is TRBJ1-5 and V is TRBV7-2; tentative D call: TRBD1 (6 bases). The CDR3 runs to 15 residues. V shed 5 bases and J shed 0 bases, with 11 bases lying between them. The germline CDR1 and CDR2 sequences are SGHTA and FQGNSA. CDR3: CASSPQGTSNQPQHF. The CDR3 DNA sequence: TGTGCCAGCAGCCCTCAGGGGACTAGCAATCAGCCCCAGCATTTT.

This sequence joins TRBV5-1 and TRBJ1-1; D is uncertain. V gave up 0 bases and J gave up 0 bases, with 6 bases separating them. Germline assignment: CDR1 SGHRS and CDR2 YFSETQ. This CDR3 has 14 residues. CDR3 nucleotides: TGCGCCAGCAGCTTGGATTACTTGAACACTGAAGCTTTCTTT. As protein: CASSLDYLNTEAFF.

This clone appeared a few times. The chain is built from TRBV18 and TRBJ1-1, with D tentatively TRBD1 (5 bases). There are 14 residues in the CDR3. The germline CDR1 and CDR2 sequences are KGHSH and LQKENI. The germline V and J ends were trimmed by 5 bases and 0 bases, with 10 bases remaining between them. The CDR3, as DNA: TGTGCCAGCTCATCGACAGCCATGAACACTGAAGCTTTCTTT. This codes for CASSSTAMNTEAFF.

The CDR3 DNA is TGTGCCAGCAGTTATTCCCTGGCGGGGCTGGGGTACGAGCAGTACTTC. Translating it yields CASSYSLAGLGYEQYF. The chain is built from TRBV6-2 or TRBV6-3 and TRBJ2-7; D is perhaps TRBD2 (6 bases). The germline V and J ends were trimmed by 3 bases and 4 bases, with 19 bases remaining between them. The CDR3 length is 16 residues. Germline V CDR1 and CDR2: MNHEY, SVGEGT.

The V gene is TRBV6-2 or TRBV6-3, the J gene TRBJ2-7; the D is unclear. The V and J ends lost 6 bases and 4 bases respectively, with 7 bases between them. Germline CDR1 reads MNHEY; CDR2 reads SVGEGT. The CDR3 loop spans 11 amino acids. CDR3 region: CASSPLYEQYF. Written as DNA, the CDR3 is TGTGCCAGCAGCCCCCTATACGAGCAGTACTTC.

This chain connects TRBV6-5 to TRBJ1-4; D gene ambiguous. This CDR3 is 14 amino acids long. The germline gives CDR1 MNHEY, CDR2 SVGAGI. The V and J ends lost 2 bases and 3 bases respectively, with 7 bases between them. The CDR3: CASSYGASNEKLFF. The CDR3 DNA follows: TGTGCCAGCAGTTACGGAGCTTCTAATGAAAAACTGTTTTTT.

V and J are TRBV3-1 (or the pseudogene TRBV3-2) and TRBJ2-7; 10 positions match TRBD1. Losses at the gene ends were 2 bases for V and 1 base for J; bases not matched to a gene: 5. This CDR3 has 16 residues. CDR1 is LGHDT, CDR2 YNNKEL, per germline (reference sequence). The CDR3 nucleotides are TGTGCCAGCAGCCAAATCCAGGGACAGGGGTCCTACGAGCAGTACTTC. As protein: CASSQIQGQGSYEQYF.

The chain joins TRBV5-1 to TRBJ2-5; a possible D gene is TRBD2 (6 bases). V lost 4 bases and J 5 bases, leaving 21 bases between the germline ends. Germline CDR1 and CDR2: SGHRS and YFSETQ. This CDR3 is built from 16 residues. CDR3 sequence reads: CASSAGAARAGETQYF. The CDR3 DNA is TGCGCCAGCAGCGCCGGGGCGGCGCGCGCGGGGGAGACCCAGTACTTC.

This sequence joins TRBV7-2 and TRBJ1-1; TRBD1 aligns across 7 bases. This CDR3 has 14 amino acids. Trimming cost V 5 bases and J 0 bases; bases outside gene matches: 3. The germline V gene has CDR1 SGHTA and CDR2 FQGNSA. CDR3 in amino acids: CASSPTGVNTEAFF. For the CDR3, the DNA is TGTGCCAGCAGCCCCACAGGGGTGAACACTGAAGCTTTCTTT.

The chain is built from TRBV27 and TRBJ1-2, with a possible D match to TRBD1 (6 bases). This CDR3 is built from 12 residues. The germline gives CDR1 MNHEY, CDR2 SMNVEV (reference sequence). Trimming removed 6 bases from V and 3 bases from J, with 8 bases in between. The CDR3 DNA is TGTGCCAGCAGGGACAGATACTATGGCTACACCTTC. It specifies CASRDRYYGYTF.

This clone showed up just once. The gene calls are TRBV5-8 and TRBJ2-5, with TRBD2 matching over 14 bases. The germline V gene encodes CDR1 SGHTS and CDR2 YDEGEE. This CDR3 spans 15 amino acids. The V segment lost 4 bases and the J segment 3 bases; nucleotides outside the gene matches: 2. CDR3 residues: CASSKGLAGEETQYF. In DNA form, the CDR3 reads TGTGCCAGCAGCAAGGGACTAGCGGGAGAAGAGACCCAGTACTTC. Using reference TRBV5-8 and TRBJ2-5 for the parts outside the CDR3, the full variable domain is EAGVTQSPTHLIKTRGQQATLRCSPISGHTSVYWYQQALGLGLQFLLWYDEGEERNRGNFPPRFSGRQFPNYSSELNVNALELEDSALYLCASSKGLAGEETQYFGPGTRLLVL.

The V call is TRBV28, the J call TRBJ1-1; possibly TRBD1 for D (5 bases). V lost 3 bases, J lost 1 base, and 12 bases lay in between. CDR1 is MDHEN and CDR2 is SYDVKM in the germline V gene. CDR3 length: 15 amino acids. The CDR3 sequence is CASSLSQGGNTEAFF. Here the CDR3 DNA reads TGTGCCAGCAGTTTGAGTCAGGGAGGGAACACTGAAGCTTTCTTT.

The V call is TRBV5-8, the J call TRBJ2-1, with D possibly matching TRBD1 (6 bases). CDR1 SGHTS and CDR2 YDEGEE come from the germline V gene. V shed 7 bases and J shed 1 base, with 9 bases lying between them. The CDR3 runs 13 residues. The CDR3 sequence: CASDRQSYNEQFF. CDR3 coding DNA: TGTGCCAGCGACAGGCAGTCCTACAATGAGCAGTTCTTC. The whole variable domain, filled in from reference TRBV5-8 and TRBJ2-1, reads EAGVTQSPTHLIKTRGQQATLRCSPISGHTSVYWYQQALGLGLQFLLWYDEGEERNRGNFPPRFSGRQFPNYSSELNVNALELEDSALYLCASDRQSYNEQFFGPGTRLTVL.

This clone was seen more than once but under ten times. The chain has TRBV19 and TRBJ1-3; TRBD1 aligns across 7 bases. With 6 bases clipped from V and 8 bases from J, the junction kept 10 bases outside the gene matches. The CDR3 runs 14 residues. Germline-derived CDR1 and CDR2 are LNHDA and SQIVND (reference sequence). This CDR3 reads CASRRDRGRYTIYF. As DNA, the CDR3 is TGTGCCAGTAGGAGGGACAGAGGAAGATACACCATATATTTT.

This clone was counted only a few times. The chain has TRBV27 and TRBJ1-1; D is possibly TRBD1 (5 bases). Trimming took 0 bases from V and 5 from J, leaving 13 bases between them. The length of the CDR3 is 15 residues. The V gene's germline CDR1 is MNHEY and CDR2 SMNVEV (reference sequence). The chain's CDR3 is CASSLSGGVRTEAFF. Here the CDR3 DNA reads TGTGCCAGCAGTTTATCGGGGGGGGTTCGGACTGAAGCTTTCTTT.

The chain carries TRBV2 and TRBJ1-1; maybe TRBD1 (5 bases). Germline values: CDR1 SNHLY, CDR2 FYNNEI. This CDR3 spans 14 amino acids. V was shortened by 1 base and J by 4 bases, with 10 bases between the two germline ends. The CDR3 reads CASSEETTATEAFF. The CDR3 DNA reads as TGTGCCAGCAGTGAAGAGACGACAGCCACTGAAGCTTTCTTT.

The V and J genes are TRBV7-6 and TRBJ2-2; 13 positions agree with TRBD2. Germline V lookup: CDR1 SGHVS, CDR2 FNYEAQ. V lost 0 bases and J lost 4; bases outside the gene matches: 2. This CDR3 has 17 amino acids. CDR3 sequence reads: CASSLATSGRATGELFF. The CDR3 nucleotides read TGTGCCAGCAGCTTAGCCACTAGCGGGAGGGCCACCGGGGAGCTGTTTTTT. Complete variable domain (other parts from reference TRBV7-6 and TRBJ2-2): GAGVSQSPRYKVTKRGQDVALRCDPISGHVSLYWYRQALGQGPEFLTYFNYEAQQDKSGLPNDRFSAERPEGSISTLTIQRTEQRDSAMYRCASSLATSGRATGELFFGEGSRLTVL.

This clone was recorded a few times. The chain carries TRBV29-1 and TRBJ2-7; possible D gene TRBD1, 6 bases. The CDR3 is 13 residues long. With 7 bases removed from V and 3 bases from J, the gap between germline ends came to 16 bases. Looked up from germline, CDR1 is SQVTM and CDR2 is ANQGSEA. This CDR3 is CSAAGRGFYEQYF. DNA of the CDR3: TGCAGCGCCGCGGGCAGGGGTTTCTACGAGCAGTACTTC.

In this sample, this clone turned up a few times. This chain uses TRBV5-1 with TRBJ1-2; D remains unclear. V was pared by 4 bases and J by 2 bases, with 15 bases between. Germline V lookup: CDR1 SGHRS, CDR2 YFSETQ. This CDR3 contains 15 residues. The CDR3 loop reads CASSPVVSPNYGYTF. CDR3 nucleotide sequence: TGCGCCAGCAGCCCCGTAGTGAGTCCGAACTATGGCTACACCTTC.

CDR3 bases: TGTGCCAGCAGGCGCGGGGCCCCCACCTACGAGCAGTACTTC. Translated: CASRRGAPTYEQYF. The rearrangement uses TRBV27 and TRBJ2-7; D perhaps matches TRBD2 (6 bases). CDR3 length: 14 amino acids. Germline CDR1 is MNHEY and CDR2 is SMNVEV (reference sequence). Trimming took 6 bases from V and 2 from J, leaving 14 bases between them.

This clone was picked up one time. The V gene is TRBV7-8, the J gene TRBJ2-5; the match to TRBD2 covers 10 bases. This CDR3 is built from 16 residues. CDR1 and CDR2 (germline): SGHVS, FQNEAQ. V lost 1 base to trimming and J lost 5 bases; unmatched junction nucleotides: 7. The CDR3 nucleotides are TGTGCCAGCAGCTTAGGAGTAGCGGGAGGTCGGGAGACCCAGTACTTC. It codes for CASSLGVAGGRETQYF.